One and the same sample provided the 21 T cell receptor beta chains below, sequenced in a study of vaccination and CD4 T cells after COVID-19. Treatment of the sample: approximately nine-day PBMC culture with coronavirus spike peptide pools or control peptides (ViraFEST assay). The Oncomine TCR Beta short-read assay was applied to DNA of cultured CD4+ T cells. TCRdb ran MiXCR on the PCR reads and lists one entry per CDR3 protein. Of about 13,000 distinct CDR3 sequences in the sample, 45% to 65% are singletons; the top ten hold less than 15%. Their antigens are not known. The sequencing input was CD4+ T cells from blood, cultured in vitro. All receptors come from a human donor who had recovered from COVID-19.

This clonotype was detected a few times. The chain combines TRBV20-1 with TRBJ2-4; D gene uncertain. Trimming left V 6 bases short and J 6 bases short, with 18 bases between. Germline values: CDR1 DFQATT, CDR2 SNEGSKA (reference sequence). This CDR3 contains 14 residues. Here the CDR3 reads CSANTVGDTNIQYF. CDR3 sequence (DNA): TGCAGTGCCAATACAGTCGGCGATACAAACATTCAGTACTTC.

The gene calls are TRBV12-3 or TRBV12-4 and TRBJ2-7; D tentatively reads TRBD1 or TRBD2 (5 bases each). CDR3 size: 14 residues. The V end was cut by 4 bases, the J end by 6 bases, with 16 bases between. CDR3 sequence (DNA): TGTGCCAGCAGTTCCGGGACCCGACGCGGCGAGCAGTACTTC. It specifies CASSSGTRRGEQYF.

The chain combines TRBV27 with TRBJ1-1, with D unclear. The CDR3 is 13 amino acids. The germline V gene has CDR1 MNHEY and CDR2 SMNVEV (reference sequence). V lost 7 bases and J lost 1, with 10 bases in between. DNA for the CDR3: TGTGCCAGCATCCCCCAAAAGAACACTGAAGCTTTCTTT. Translated, it gives CASIPQKNTEAFF.

V gene TRBV12-3 or TRBV12-4 combines with J gene TRBJ2-3; D unresolved. The V gene lost 4 bases and the J gene lost 0 bases, with 8 bases spanning the gap. This CDR3 has 14 residues. This CDR3 is CASSSGLSTDTQYF. The CDR3 DNA follows: TGTGCCAGCAGTTCCGGCCTCAGCACAGATACGCAGTATTTT.

This clonotype was counted only a few times. The J gene is TRBJ2-2, the V gene TRBV20-1; 8 positions match TRBD2. The CDR3 totals 16 residues. V was pared by 0 bases and J by 3 bases, with 6 bases of the junction left unmatched. Germline CDR1 and CDR2: DFQATT and SNEGSKA (reference sequence). The CDR3 is CSARDPTGGDTGELFF. The CDR3 bases are TGCAGTGCTAGAGACCCCACGGGAGGGGACACCGGGGAGCTGTTTTTT.

The rearrangement uses TRBV18 and TRBJ2-1; tentatively, D is TRBD2 (5 bases). The CDR3 consists of 12 residues. V was pared by 3 bases and J by 11 bases, with 11 bases between. Germline V gives CDR1 KGHSH, CDR2 LQKENI. The CDR3 here is CASSPGSPQQFF. CDR3 DNA: TGTGCCAGCTCACCGGGGAGCCCTCAGCAGTTCTTC.

This clonotype has a handful of counts. The rearrangement joins TRBV20-1 to TRBJ2-2; TRBD2 aligns across 7 bases. The CDR3 is 16 residues long. Germline V gene sequence: CDR1 DFQATT, CDR2 SNEGSKA (reference sequence). V lost 3 bases to trimming and J lost 5 bases; unmatched junction nucleotides: 12. The DNA for the CDR3 is TGCAGTGCTAGGGGACGCAGCGGGATGACGACCGGGGAGCTGTTTTTT. This gives the protein CSARGRSGMTTGELFF.

The gene calls are TRBV7-2 and TRBJ2-3, with 9 bases lining up with TRBD2. The junction had 2 bases not matched to a gene; V was cut back by 0 bases and J by 4 bases. CDR3 length: 15 amino acids. Germline V gene sequence: CDR1 SGHTA, CDR2 FQGNSA. The CDR3 sequence: CASSLAGLAPDTQYF. DNA of the CDR3: TGTGCCAGCAGCTTAGCGGGACTAGCCCCAGATACGCAGTATTTT.

V usage is TRBV19 and J usage is TRBJ2-7, with a weak D call TRBD2 (5 bases). Germline lookup yields CDR1 LNHDA and CDR2 SQIVND (reference sequence). Trimming left V 5 bases short and J 5 bases short, with 16 bases between. CDR3 length: 14 residues. The DNA for the CDR3 is TGTGCCAGTAGTTTCGGACTGAATTCAAACGAGCAGTACTTC. Translated, it gives CASSFGLNSNEQYF.

This chain joins TRBV12-3 or TRBV12-4 and TRBJ1-5, with D unclear. CDR3 size: 12 residues. Trimming took off 2 bases at V and 6 bases at J, with 5 bases between the two ends. In nucleotides, the CDR3 is TGTGCCAGCAGTTTATTGTTTCAGCCCCAGCATTTT. Translated, it gives CASSLLFQPQHF.

This clonotype was found once. The chain's CDR3 is CASSEPGTTQETQYF. The CDR3 region has the DNA TGTGCCAGCAGTGAACCCGGAACAACCCAAGAGACCCAGTACTTC. The chain recombines TRBV2 with TRBJ2-5; D unresolved. Trimming removed 2 bases at V and 1 base at J, with 11 bases between. The V gene's germline CDR1 is SNHLY and CDR2 FYNNEI. The CDR3 is 15 residues long. Complete variable domain (other parts from reference TRBV2 and TRBJ2-5): EPEVTQTPSHQVTQMGQEVILRCVPISNHLYFYWYRQILGQKVEFLVSFYNNEISEKSEIFDDQFSVERPDGSNFTLKIRSTKLEDSAMYFCASSEPGTTQETQYFGPGTRLLVL.

The rearrangement uses TRBV6-5 and TRBJ1-1; TRBD1 is a possible D gene (5 bases). The germline V and J ends were trimmed by 4 bases and 4 bases, with 13 bases remaining between them. The CDR3 covers 14 residues. In germline, CDR1 is MNHEY, CDR2 SVGAGI. The CDR3 DNA reads TGTGCCAGCAGTTTTCGGGGGAGGACCACTGAAGCTTTCTTT. It is translated as CASSFRGRTTEAFF.

V usage is TRBV20-1 and J usage is TRBJ2-2; 10 positions match TRBD2. The CDR3 spans 15 residues. The V segment lost 4 bases and the J segment 2 bases; nucleotides outside the gene matches: 4. Germline CDR1 DFQATT, CDR2 SNEGSKA (reference sequence). The CDR3 reads CSATSGRGNTGELFF. CDR3 DNA: TGCAGTGCTACCAGCGGGAGGGGAAACACCGGGGAGCTGTTTTTT.

The gene calls are TRBV6-2 or TRBV6-3 and TRBJ2-2, with 14 positions matching TRBD2. The V gene end was trimmed by 2 bases and the J gene end by 0 bases; junction bases not matched to a gene: 2. The CDR3 extends over 18 amino acids. Germline-derived CDR1 and CDR2 are MNHEY and SVGEGT. As DNA, the CDR3 is TGTGCCAGCAGTTACCCGGGACTAGCGGGAGCGAACACCGGGGAGCTGTTTTTT. It yields the protein CASSYPGLAGANTGELFF.

The V gene is TRBV7-2, the J gene TRBJ2-3; D is ambiguous. The germline V gene encodes CDR1 SGHTA and CDR2 FQGNSA. The V end lost 5 bases, the J end lost 2 bases, and 5 bases lay between the germline ends. The CDR3 runs 12 residues. The DNA for the CDR3 is TGTGCCAGCAGCGAAATCACAGATACGCAGTATTTT. Translating it yields CASSEITDTQYF.

The V and J genes are TRBV30 and TRBJ2-3; a weak D match, TRBD2 (7 bases). Per germline, CDR1 GTSNPN and CDR2 SVGIG (reference sequence). With 7 bases removed from V and 0 bases from J, the gap between germline ends came to 17 bases. The CDR3 runs 15 residues. CDR3 loop: CALGVGGRSTDTQYF. The CDR3 nucleotides read TGTGCCTTGGGGGTCGGGGGGCGCAGCACAGATACGCAGTATTTT.

J is TRBJ2-5 and V is TRBV27; 8 bases match TRBD2. Germline V gives CDR1 MNHEY, CDR2 SMNVEV (reference sequence). The CDR3 extends over 13 amino acids. V lost 6 bases, J lost 2 bases, and 2 bases stayed unmatched. This CDR3 is CASRTSAQETQYF. The DNA for the CDR3 is TGTGCCAGCAGGACTAGCGCTCAAGAGACCCAGTACTTC.

As concerns this clonotype: A junction end diverges from the germline sequence, so it may reflect a read error. The genes are TRBV30 and TRBJ1-2; 8 nucleotides line up with TRBD1. Germline lookup yields CDR1 GTSNPN and CDR2 SVGIG (reference sequence). This CDR3 comprises 13 residues. This chain's CDR3 is CAWSVGQGWVYSF. CDR3 sequence (DNA): TGTGCCTGGAGTGTTGGACAGGGCTGGGTCTACTCCTTC. The variable domain in full, with the rest retrieved from reference TRBV30 and TRBJ1-2, is SQTIHQWPATLVQPVGSPLSLECTVEGTSNPNLYWYRQAAGRGLQLLFYSVGIGQISSEVPQNLSASRPQDRQFILSSKKLLLSDSGFYLCAWSVGQGWVYSFGSGTRLTVV.

Of note for this clonotype: An end of the junction differs from the germline gene, which may be a read error. The gene calls are TRBV28 and TRBJ1-5; no clear D. The CDR3 has 14 amino acids. Germline V gene lookup returns CDR1 MDHEN and CDR2 SYDVKM. CDR3 DNA: TGTGCCAGCAGTCCTGACTCGGTCAATCAGCCCCAACATTTT. Protein sequence: CASSPDSVNQPQHF. Complete variable domain (other parts from reference TRBV28 and TRBJ1-5): DVKVTQSSRYLVKRTGEKVFLECVQDMDHENMFWYRQDPGLGLRLIYFSYDVKMKEKGDIPEGYSVSREKKERFSLILESASTNQTSMYLCASSPDSVNQPQHFGDGTRLSIL.

The rearrangement uses TRBV7-2 and TRBJ2-7, with 8 bases matching TRBD2. Per germline, CDR1 SGHTA and CDR2 FQGNSA. The CDR3 sequence is 18 residues long. Germline trimming cut 2 bases from V and 0 bases from J; bases unmatched to any gene: 12. Written as DNA, the CDR3 is TGTGCCAGCAGCTTACCCTATCGCGCCGGGACTAGCTCCTACGAGCAGTACTTC. This gives the protein CASSLPYRAGTSSYEQYF.

The CDR3 spells CASSSSSGASGSTGANVLTF. DNA for the CDR3: TGTGCCAGCAGTTCCTCCTCTGGGGCTAGCGGGAGTACTGGGGCCAACGTCCTGACTTTC. The J gene is TRBJ2-6, the V gene TRBV2; 10 bases are a match to TRBD2. With 5 bases clipped from V and 2 bases from J, the junction kept 15 bases outside the gene matches. The CDR3 is made up of 20 amino acids. The germline CDR1 and CDR2 sequences are SNHLY and FYNNEI.